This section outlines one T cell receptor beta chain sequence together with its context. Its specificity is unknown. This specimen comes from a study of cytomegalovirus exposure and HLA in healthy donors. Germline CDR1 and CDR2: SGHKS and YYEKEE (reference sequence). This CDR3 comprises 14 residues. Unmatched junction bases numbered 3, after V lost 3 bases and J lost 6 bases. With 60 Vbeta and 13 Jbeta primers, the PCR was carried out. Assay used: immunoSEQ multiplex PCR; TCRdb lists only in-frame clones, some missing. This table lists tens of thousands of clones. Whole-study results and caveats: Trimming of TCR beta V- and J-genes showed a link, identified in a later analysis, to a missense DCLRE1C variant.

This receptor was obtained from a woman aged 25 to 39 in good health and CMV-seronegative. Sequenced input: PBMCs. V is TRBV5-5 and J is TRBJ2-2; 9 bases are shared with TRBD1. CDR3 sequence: CASSWDRAAGELFF. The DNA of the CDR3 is TGTGCCAGCAGCTGGGACAGGGCGGCCGGGGAGCTGTTTTTT.